This record concerns one T cell receptor beta chain sequence. Libraries were prepared by immunoSEQ multiplex PCR; TCRdb keeps only in-frame clonotypes and omits some of them. The table has roughly 71,000 clones, about nine tenths seen once. The data were obtained in a study of T cells after somatic rescue of genetic block. The trim removed 6 bases at V and 0 bases at J, leaving 6 bases unmatched. This CDR3 is 15 amino acids long. Germline values: CDR1 LNHDA, CDR2 SQIVND (reference sequence). V gene TRBV19 combines with J gene TRBJ2-3, with 7 bases identical to TRBD1. The receptor comes from a man between 25 and 39 years old. Input material: peripheral blood mononuclear cells (PBMCs). The CDR3: CASRNRGGSTDTQYF. The CDR3 DNA follows: TGTGCCAGTAGGAACAGGGGTGGGAGCACAGATACGCAGTATTTT.